This is a list of T cell receptor beta chains from one sample in a study of blood T cell repertoires in COVID-19. Libraries were prepared by immunoSEQ multiplex PCR; TCRdb keeps only in-frame clonotypes and omits some of them. The sample lists 150,000 to 200,000 clones, around four fifths occurring once. Sample: peripheral blood. These receptors were obtained from a woman between 65 and 79 years old who had recovered from COVID-19. The CDR3 runs from the conserved cysteine through the conserved F or W. The D gene is left open where the match is weak. A clone size is listed for some rows: how often the clone was seen (once, few, many), or a class if it is expanded.

d_gene,j_gene,abundance,v_gene,CDR3nt,CDR3aa
NA,TRBJ1-2,NA,TRBV28,TGTGCCAGCCAGGGAGGGGGGACCCATGGCTACACCTTC,CASQGGGTHGYTF
TRBD1,TRBJ1-6,NA,TRBV7-6,TGTGCCAGCAGCTTAGCAGGGGGACAGACTAATTCACCCCTCCACTTT,CASSLAGGQTNSPLHF
TRBD1,TRBJ1-3,NA,TRBV10-3,TGTGCCATCAGTGAGTGGGGACAGGGACCATCTAACTCTGGAAACACCATATATTTT,CAISEWGQGPSNSGNTIYF
NA,TRBJ1-2,once,TRBV18,TGTGCCAGCTCACCACCCCCGAACTATGGCTACACCTTC,CASSPPPNYGYTF
NA,TRBJ1-4,NA,TRBV5-5,TGTGCCAGCAGCACCCCACAGGGTGGGGAAAAACTGTTTTTT,CASSTPQGGEKLFF
TRBD2,TRBJ2-5,few,TRBV24-1,TGTGCCACCGAACAGCGCGGGAGTGAGACCCAGTACTTC,CATEQRGSETQYF
NA,TRBJ1-2,NA,TRBV6-5,TGTGCCAGCAGGGGGACTGTGGCAGGGGAGGGTGGCTACACCTTC,CASRGTVAGEGGYTF
NA,TRBJ2-7,NA,TRBV28,TGTGCCAGCATGGAGGGAGTCAACTACGAGCAGTACTTC,CASMEGVNYEQYF
NA,TRBJ1-2,NA,TRBV6-5,TGTGCCAGCAGTTACGGCAGGGAAAGCTATGGCTACACCTTC,CASSYGRESYGYTF
NA,TRBJ2-7,NA,TRBV7-3,TGTGCCAGCAGCCCCTCGGGGGACCACGAGCAGTACTTC,CASSPSGDHEQYF
TRBD1,TRBJ2-3,NA,TRBV5-1,TGCGCCAGCAGCTTGTCGGGACAGGGGGGAGATACGCAGTATTTT,CASSLSGQGGDTQYF
NA,TRBJ2-2,NA,TRBV7-2,TGTGCCAGCAGCTCCGCGACAGGCCCCACCGGGGAGCTGTTTTTT,CASSSATGPTGELFF
NA,TRBJ1-3,NA,TRBV4-2,TGTGCCAGCAGCCAAGAGTCGCGCGGCCCGGGGACCATATATTTT,CASSQESRGPGTIYF
TRBD1,TRBJ2-7,few,TRBV19,TGTGCCAGTAGTATGGGACAGGCGGGGACCTACGAGCAGTACTTC,CASSMGQAGTYEQYF
NA,TRBJ1-3,NA,TRBV27,TGTGCCAGCAGTCCACGGACAGGAAACACCATATATTTT,CASSPRTGNTIYF
TRBD2,TRBJ2-1,once,TRBV28,TGTGCCAGCAGTTTACGGCTAGCGGCGAGCTCCTACAATGAGCAGTTCTTC,CASSLRLAASSYNEQFF
TRBD1,TRBJ1-1,NA,TRBV19,TGTGCCAGTAGTCCATGGACAGGGATGAACACTGAAGCTTTCTTT,CASSPWTGMNTEAFF
TRBD2,TRBJ2-2,NA,TRBV5-1,TGCGCCAGCAGCTTGGGCCTAGCGGTTAACACCGGGGAGCTGTTTTTT,CASSLGLAVNTGELFF
NA,TRBJ2-2,NA,TRBV21-1,TGTGCCAGCAGCGGAGGGCTAGCTCCCACCGGGGAGCTGTTTTTT,CASSGGLAPTGELFF
NA,TRBJ1-1,once,TRBV7-9,TGTGCCACGCGAGGAGGGTTGACTGAAGCTTTCTTT,CATRGGLTEAFF
NA,TRBJ2-4,many,TRBV27,TGTGCCAGCAGTCCCAAGCGTATGGCCAAAAACATTCAGTACTTC,CASSPKRMAKNIQYF
TRBD1,TRBJ2-4,NA,TRBV5-1,TGCGCCAGCAGCTGGGGACCCGCGGGACAGGACATTCAGTACTTC,CASSWGPAGQDIQYF
NA,TRBJ2-7,NA,TRBV30,TGTGCCTGGAGTAGGGGGTGGAGCGGCGAGCAGTACTTC,CAWSRGWSGEQYF
NA,TRBJ1-6,NA,TRBV15,TGTGCCACCAGCTTGGGGGGGTTGGTGGCACCCCTCCACTTT,CATSLGGLVAPLHF
TRBD1,TRBJ1-2,NA,TRBV6-5,TGTGCCAGCAGCCCCGGGACAGGTGGCTACACCTTC,CASSPGTGGYTF
NA,TRBJ1-2,NA,TRBV5-5,TGTGCCAGCAGCTTGGGGTCCCCGGACTATGGCTACACCTTC,CASSLGSPDYGYTF
NA,TRBJ2-7,NA,TRBV7-2,TGTGCCAGCAGCCGGGGACTCGGTTTAACCTACGAGCAGTACTTC,CASSRGLGLTYEQYF
NA,TRBJ2-1,once,TRBV5-1,TGCGCCAGCCTCGGGGGCAATGAGCAGTTCTTC,CASLGGNEQFF
NA,TRBJ1-3,few,TRBV7-6,TGTGCCAGCAGCTTAGTGGGGGGCTCTGGAAACACCATATATTTT,CASSLVGGSGNTIYF
TRBD1,TRBJ2-5,NA,TRBV10-3,TGTGCCATCAGTGGCAGGGGGCCCGGACAGACCCAGTACTTC,CAISGRGPGQTQYF
TRBD2,TRBJ2-5,NA,TRBV6-1,TGTGCCAGCAGTGAGGGGACTAGCGGCCAAGAGACCCAGTACTTC,CASSEGTSGQETQYF
NA,TRBJ2-1,once,TRBV19,TGTGCCAGTAGTTGGGGGCGCAGCTCCTACAATGAGCAGTTCTTC,CASSWGRSSYNEQFF
TRBD2,TRBJ2-1,NA,TRBV7-3,TGTGCCAGCAGCTCCCCCTTACTAGCGGGGGGAGGGAAGCAGTTCTTC,CASSSPLLAGGGKQFF
TRBD2,TRBJ2-7,NA,TRBV20-1,TGCAGTGCTAGTGGCCCTAGCGGGGGGGTGGGTAACTTC,CSASGPSGGVGNF
NA,TRBJ2-5,NA,TRBV5-1,TGCGCCAGCAGCTTGACAGGCCAGGGGCCCCAAGAGACCCAGTACTTC,CASSLTGQGPQETQYF
TRBD1,TRBJ1-4,NA,TRBV19,TGTGCCAGTAGTATAAGGTGGGACAGTCGGTTTGAAAAACTGTTTTTT,CASSIRWDSRFEKLFF
TRBD1,TRBJ2-7,few,TRBV27,TGTGCCAGCAGTGTCCACAGGGGCCGTCAGAGCTCCTACGAGCAGTACTTC,CASSVHRGRQSSYEQYF
NA,TRBJ1-4,NA,TRBV15,TGTGCCACCCAGCGGGGGCTCTCTAATGAAAAACTGTTTTTT,CATQRGLSNEKLFF
NA,TRBJ1-1,NA,TRBV14,TGTGCCAGCAGCCCAACCGACGGTGGAGGGACTGAAGCTTTCTTT,CASSPTDGGGTEAFF
TRBD2,TRBJ2-1,NA,TRBV19,TGTGCCAGTAGTATTCGGGGGGATGAGCAGTTCTTC,CASSIRGDEQFF
NA,TRBJ1-5,NA,TRBV2,TGTGCCAGCAGTGGGTTTCCAGGGGTAGGTCAGCCCCAGCATTTT,CASSGFPGVGQPQHF
NA,TRBJ2-3,NA,TRBV6-5,TGTGCCAGCAGTTACAATGGCCGCACAGATACGCAGTATTTT,CASSYNGRTDTQYF
NA,TRBJ2-7,NA,TRBV12-3/TRBV12-4,TGTGCCAGCAGTCCCCTCTCCTCGGGACAGTACTTC,CASSPLSSGQYF
TRBD2,TRBJ2-2,NA,TRBV9,TGTGCCAGCAGCGTACAGGGACTAGGGACCGGGGAGCTGTTTTTT,CASSVQGLGTGELFF
NA,TRBJ1-4,NA,TRBV5-6,TGTGCCAGCAGACCCTTGAGGACTAATGAAAAACTGTTTTTT,CASRPLRTNEKLFF
NA,TRBJ1-1,few,TRBV19,TGTGCCAGTCACAGAAGGATTACTTTCTTT,CASHRRITFF
TRBD1,TRBJ1-4,NA,TRBV6-6,TGTGCCAGCAGGGCCAACAGGGGGGGAGGTGAAAAACTGTTTTTT,CASRANRGGGEKLFF
TRBD1,TRBJ2-7,once,TRBV28,TGTGCCAGCAGATTCTCGGGACAGGCCTACGAGCAGTACTTC,CASRFSGQAYEQYF
NA,TRBJ1-5,once,TRBV27,TGTGCCAGCAGTTTTGGCAGAGGTGGCAATCAGCCCCAGCATTTT,CASSFGRGGNQPQHF
NA,TRBJ2-5,NA,TRBV7-3,TGTGCCAGCAGCCTCTTTGGAGGGGAGACCCAGTACTTC,CASSLFGGETQYF
TRBD1,TRBJ2-1,NA,TRBV7-8,TGTGCCAGCAGCCCCCCTCTCAGACAGGGTCGGTACAATGAGCAGTTCTTC,CASSPPLRQGRYNEQFF
NA,TRBJ2-1,few,TRBV27,TGTGCCAGCAGTTTGGCATCCTACAATGAGCAGTTCTTC,CASSLASYNEQFF